One sample yielded the 12 T cell receptor beta chains listed below, sequenced in a study of PD-1 blockade in classical Hodgkin lymphoma. TCRdb keeps only in-frame clones here, not all; method: immunoSEQ multiplex PCR. The sample contains about 14,000 clones, approximately 78% of which appear only once. All trial patients relapsed after autologous stem cell transplantation. The specimen comprised peripheral blood mononuclear cells (PBMCs), sampled before the second cycle of nivolumab. The receptors stem from a human donor with classical Hodgkin lymphoma.

The chain is built from TRBV4-1 and TRBJ2-2, with D maybe TRBD1 (5 bases). This CDR3 contains 17 residues. Looked up from germline, CDR1 is MGHRA and CDR2 is YSYEKL. Between the trimmed V and J ends, which lost 0 bases and 7 bases, there was a span of 18 bases. CDR3 nucleotide sequence: TGCGCCAGCAGCCAAGATATACCCAGGGATATTAGCGGGGAGCTGTTTTTT. Protein: CASSQDIPRDISGELFF.

This clone was observed a few times. The chain has TRBV6-5 and TRBJ1-4; TRBD1 matches at 11 bases. The CDR3 spans 15 residues. Germline V gene sequence: CDR1 MNHEY, CDR2 SVGAGI. The ends lost 2 bases at V and 7 bases at J; junction bases unmatched: 3. Here the CDR3 DNA reads TGTGCCAGCAGTTACCAAGGACAGGGGGCTGAAAAACTGTTTTTT. This codes for CASSYQGQGAEKLFF.

The chain combines TRBV5-1 with TRBJ2-3, with D perhaps matching TRBD2 (6 bases). V was cut by 0 bases and J by 0 bases, with 8 bases left in between. The germline CDR1 and CDR2 sequences are SGHRS and YFSETQ. The CDR3 runs 15 residues. DNA for the CDR3: TGCGCCAGCAGCTTGGGGACTAAAAGCACAGATACGCAGTATTTT. Translated, it gives CASSLGTKSTDTQYF.

This chain uses TRBV5-1 with TRBJ1-1, with D possibly matching TRBD1 (5 bases). Germline-derived CDR1 and CDR2 are SGHRS and YFSETQ. The V end lost 2 bases, the J end lost 0 bases, and 14 bases lay between the germline ends. The CDR3 length is 16 residues. The CDR3 nucleotides are TGCGCCAGCAGCTTCTGGGACGCCGACATGAACACTGAAGCTTTCTTT. It yields the protein CASSFWDADMNTEAFF.

The J gene is TRBJ2-7, the V gene TRBV15; maybe TRBD1 (5 bases). The CDR3 extends over 14 amino acids. V was pared by 0 bases and J by 6 bases, with 12 bases between. Germline CDR1 reads LNHNV; CDR2 reads YYDKDF (reference sequence). The CDR3 spells CATSRDQGPGEQYF. The CDR3 region has the DNA TGTGCCACCAGCAGAGATCAGGGTCCCGGCGAGCAGTACTTC. The full variable domain, with the rest looked up from reference TRBV15 and TRBJ2-7, is DAMVIQNPRYQVTQFGKPVTLSCSQTLNHNVMYWYQQKSSQAPKLLFHYYDKDFNNEADTPDNFQSRRPNTSFCFLDIRSPGLGDTAMYLCATSRDQGPGEQYFGPGTRLTVT.

V and J are TRBV7-6 and TRBJ2-5; D unclear. Germline loops: CDR1 SGHVS, CDR2 FNYEAQ. The CDR3 is 15 amino acids. Trimming pared 3 bases from V and 3 bases from J, leaving 14 bases between. CDR3 sequence: CASSFLSPQKETQYF. The CDR3 DNA follows: TGTGCCAGCAGCTTTCTGTCCCCCCAAAAAGAGACCCAGTACTTC.

This CDR3 reads CASSRQIGVSGANVLTF. Written as DNA, the CDR3 is TGCGCCAGCAGCCGACAAATCGGGGTATCTGGGGCCAACGTCCTGACTTTC. V is TRBV4-3 and J is TRBJ2-6; D is perhaps TRBD2 (5 bases). V was cut by 4 bases and J by 1 base, with 14 bases left in between. This CDR3 region has 17 residues. The germline V gene has CDR1 LGHNA and CDR2 YSLEER.

This chain links TRBV7-2 with TRBJ2-3; the D is unclear. Germline lookup yields CDR1 SGHTA and CDR2 FQGNSA. Trimming cost V 4 bases and J 0 bases, with 11 bases left between them. CDR3 length equals 15 residues. This CDR3 reads CASSSYRESTDTQYF. CDR3 bases: TGTGCCAGCAGCTCCTATAGAGAGAGCACAGATACGCAGTATTTT.

The rearrangement links TRBV28 to TRBJ1-5; D is ambiguous. The V gene's germline CDR1 is MDHEN and CDR2 SYDVKM. The CDR3 covers 16 residues. Trimming took off 7 bases at V and 0 bases at J, with 16 bases between the two ends. In DNA form, the CDR3 reads TGTGCCAGCAATGGACGGTTTTTCCTTAGCAATCAGCCCCAGCATTTT. This sequence encodes CASNGRFFLSNQPQHF.

A remark on this clone: The missing conserved phenylalanine or tryptophan at the end of this CDR3 makes a read error likely. No DNA is shown, since the ends of the CDR3 on it are uncertain; the CDR3 is the one TCRdb lists. CDR3 in amino acids: CASSEPRRAFTLGD. The chain is built from TRBV6-1 and TRBJ1-1; the D call of TRBD1 is as the table states it, not checked on the DNA. Counting both end residues, the CDR3 totals 14 amino acids. CDR1 is MNHNS, CDR2 SASEGT, per germline.

V usage is TRBV18 and J usage is TRBJ1-2; perhaps TRBD1 as D (6 bases). Trimming pared 3 bases from V and 5 bases from J, leaving 10 bases between. The CDR3 consists of 13 residues. Germline lookup yields CDR1 KGHSH and CDR2 LQKENI. The CDR3 region has the DNA TGTGCCAGCTCACCGGCAGGGGATTATGGCTACACCTTC. Residues: CASSPAGDYGYTF. Full variable domain (outside the CDR3, taken from reference TRBV18 and TRBJ1-2): NAGVMQNPRHLVRRRGQEARLRCSPMKGHSHVYWYRQLPEEGLKFMVYLQKENIIDESGMPKERFSAEFPKEGPSILRIQQVVRGDSAAYFCASSPAGDYGYTFGSGTRLTVV.

In DNA form, the CDR3 reads TGCGCCAGCAGCTTGGGGTTACAGGGGGCCGGTAATGAAAAACTGTTTTTT. As protein: CASSLGLQGAGNEKLFF. The V gene is TRBV5-1, the J gene TRBJ1-4; the match to TRBD1 covers 9 bases. The CDR3 length is 17 residues. The trim removed 0 bases at V and 4 bases at J, leaving 7 bases unmatched. Germline lookup yields CDR1 SGHRS and CDR2 YFSETQ.